The clone carrying this TCR beta chain was recorded many times. The target antigen is unknown. This record comes from a study of identical twins. V dropped 9 bases and J dropped 3; count of bases not matched to a gene: 7. This CDR3 is 14 amino acids long. Germline values: CDR1 KGHDR, CDR2 SFDVKD. After template switching added a universal primer site, the resulting cDNA carried unique molecular identifiers. TCRdb called the 5' RACE reads again in MiXCR, with one record for every CDR3 protein. The table has 450,000 or so distinct CDR3 sequences, around 14% seen once. General observations from the study: Conclusions rested on cross-sectional statistics rather than following the same donors.

These data were also reused for a study on yellow fever vaccine responses in identical twins. That investigation notes: Twins showed a vaccine T cell response that reportedly seemed partly convergent, partly personalized.

The chain is built from TRBV24-1 and TRBJ2-1, with 7 bases that match TRBD2. The sequenced sample was CD4+ T cells sorted from blood. This receptor was identified in a woman aged 18-29 years in good health. The CDR3 DNA reads as TGTGCCACCGGACGGGGCGGGGGCTACAATGAGCAGTTCTTC. Residues: CATGRGGGYNEQFF.